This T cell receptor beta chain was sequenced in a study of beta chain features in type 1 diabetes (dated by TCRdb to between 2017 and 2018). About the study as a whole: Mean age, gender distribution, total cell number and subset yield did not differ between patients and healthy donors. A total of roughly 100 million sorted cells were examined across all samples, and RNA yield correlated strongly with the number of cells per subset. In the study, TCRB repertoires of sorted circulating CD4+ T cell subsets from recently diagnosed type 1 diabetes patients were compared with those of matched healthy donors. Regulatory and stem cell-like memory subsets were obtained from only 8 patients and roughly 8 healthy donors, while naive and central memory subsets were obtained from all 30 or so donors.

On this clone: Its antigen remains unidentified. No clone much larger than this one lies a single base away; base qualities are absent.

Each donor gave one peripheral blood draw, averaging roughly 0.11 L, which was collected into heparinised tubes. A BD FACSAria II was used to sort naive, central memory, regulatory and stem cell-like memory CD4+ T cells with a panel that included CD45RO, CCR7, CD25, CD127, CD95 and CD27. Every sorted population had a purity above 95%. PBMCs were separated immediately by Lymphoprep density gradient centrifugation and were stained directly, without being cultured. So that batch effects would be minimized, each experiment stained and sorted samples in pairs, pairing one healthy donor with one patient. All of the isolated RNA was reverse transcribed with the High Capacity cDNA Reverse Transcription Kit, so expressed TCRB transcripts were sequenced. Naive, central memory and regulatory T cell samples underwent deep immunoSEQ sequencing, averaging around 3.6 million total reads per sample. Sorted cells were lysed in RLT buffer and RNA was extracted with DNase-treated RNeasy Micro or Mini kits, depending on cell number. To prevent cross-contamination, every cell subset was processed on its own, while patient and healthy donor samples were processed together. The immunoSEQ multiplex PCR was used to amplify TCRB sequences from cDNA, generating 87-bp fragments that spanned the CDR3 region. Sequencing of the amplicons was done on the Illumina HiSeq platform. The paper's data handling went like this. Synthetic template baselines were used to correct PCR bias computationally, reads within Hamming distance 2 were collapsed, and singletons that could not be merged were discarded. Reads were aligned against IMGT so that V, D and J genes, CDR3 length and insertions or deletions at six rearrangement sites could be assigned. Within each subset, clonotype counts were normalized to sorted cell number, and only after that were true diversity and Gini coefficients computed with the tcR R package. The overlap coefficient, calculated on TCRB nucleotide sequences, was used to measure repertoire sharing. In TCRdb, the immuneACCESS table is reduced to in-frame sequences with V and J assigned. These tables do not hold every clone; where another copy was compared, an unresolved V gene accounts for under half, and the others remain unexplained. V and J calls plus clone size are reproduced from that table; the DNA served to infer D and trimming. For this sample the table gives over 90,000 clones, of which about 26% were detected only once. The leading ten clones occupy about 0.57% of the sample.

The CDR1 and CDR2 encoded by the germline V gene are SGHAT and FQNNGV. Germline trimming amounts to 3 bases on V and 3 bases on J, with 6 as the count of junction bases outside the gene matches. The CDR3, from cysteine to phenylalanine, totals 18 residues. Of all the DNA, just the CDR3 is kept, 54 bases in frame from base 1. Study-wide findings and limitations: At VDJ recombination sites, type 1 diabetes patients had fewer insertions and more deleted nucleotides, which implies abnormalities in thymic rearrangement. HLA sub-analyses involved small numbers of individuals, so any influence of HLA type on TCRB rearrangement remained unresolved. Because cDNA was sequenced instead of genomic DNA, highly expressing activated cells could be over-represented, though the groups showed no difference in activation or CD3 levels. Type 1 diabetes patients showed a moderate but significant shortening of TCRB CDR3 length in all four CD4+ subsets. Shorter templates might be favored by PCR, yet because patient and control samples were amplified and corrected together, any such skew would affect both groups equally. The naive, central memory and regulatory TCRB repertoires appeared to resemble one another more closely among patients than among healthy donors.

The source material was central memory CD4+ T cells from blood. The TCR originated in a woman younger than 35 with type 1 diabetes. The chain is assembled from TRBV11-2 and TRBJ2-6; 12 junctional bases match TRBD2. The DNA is TGTGCCAGCAGCTTCCGACGACTAGCGGGAGTTGGGGCCAACGTCCTGACTTTC. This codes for CASSFRRLAGVGANVLTF.